This TCR beta chain was profiled in a study of blood T cell repertoires in COVID-19. About the study: Acute-phase and convalescent COVID-19 samples originated in the United States, Italy and Spain. T cells, B-cell-depleted T cells, or PBMCs supplied cDNA or gDNA.

Original processing notes: Amplifying reference gene primers gave estimates of nucleated cell counts. This table comes from immunoSEQ multiplex PCR, and its TCRdb copy is limited to in-frame clones, with some not included. Clonal size and the V and J genes are those of that table, whereas D and trimming came from the DNA. The sample includes some 70,000 clones, over 80% of them seen just once. Germline V CDR1 and CDR2: GTSNPN, SVGIG (reference sequence). CDR3 length: 17 residues. V shed 1 base, J shed 8 bases, and the junction held 12 bases outside the gene matches. The genes are TRBV30 and TRBJ2-1; 12 bases match TRBD2. Source material: peripheral blood. The clonotype comes from an older woman with acute or convalescent COVID-19. CDR3 bases: TGTGCCTGGAGTGGACTGGCTAGCGGGAGGGGGGAGGATGAGCAGTTCTTC. The encoded protein is CAWSGLASGRGEDEQFF.